Listed here are 22 T cell receptor beta chains from one sample, sequenced in a study of T cells in Graves' hyperthyroidism and ophthalmopathy (dated by TCRdb to about 2019). The library was produced with multiplex PCR. TCRdb names Illumina HiSeq 2000 as the instrument used. TCR beta CDR3 regions were amplified from RNA transcripts. The TCR CDR3 was subjected to a first round of RT-PCR using the HTBI primer set and the Qiagen OneStep RT-PCR kit. TCRdb trimmed public reads at Q25 via fastp, called clones via MiXCR and kept in-frame beta chains. Identical CDR3 proteins give one entry, which carries the most common genes and DNA. Counted in this sample were around 350,000 distinct CDR3 sequences; about 15% of them appeared once. The top ten constitute 20% of the sample. The sequenced sample was blood. The receptors come from a woman younger than 45 with Graves' ophthalmopathy.

This clonotype was found a few times. A much more abundant neighbour one base away suggests this may be a read error. The CDR3 coding sequence is TGTGCCAGCAGTTACGGGCAGTTCCACACGAACACTGAAGCTTTCTTT. Its protein is CASSYGQFHTNTEAFF. The J gene is TRBJ1-1, the V gene TRBV6-5, with D uncertain. V was clipped by 2 bases and J by 1 base, with 14 bases between them. Germline CDR1 MNHEY, CDR2 SVGAGI. This CDR3 comprises 16 residues.

About this clonotype: A much larger clonotype is one base distant, so this may be a read error. The chain has TRBV5-5 and TRBJ1-2, with 10 nucleotides matching TRBD1. Germline CDR1 and CDR2: SGHKS and YYEKEE (reference sequence). This CDR3 comprises 15 residues. The V segment lost 5 bases and the J segment 6 bases; nucleotides outside the gene matches: 10. CDR3 sequence: CASRRGGTGDHGYTF. The CDR3 bases are TGTGCCAGCAGGCGCGGTGGGACAGGGGATCATGGCTACACCTTC.

This clonotype was seen just once. This chain joins TRBV27 and TRBJ2-3; D may match TRBD1 or TRBD2 (5 bases each). Per the germline V gene, CDR1 is MNHEY and CDR2 is SMNVEV (reference sequence). The CDR3 spans 14 residues. V was clipped by 6 bases and J by 3 bases, with 13 bases between them. CDR3 amino acids: CASSYVGRTDTQYF. CDR3 nucleotide sequence: TGTGCCAGCAGCTATGTGGGACGGACAGATACGCAGTATTTT.

Concerning this clonotype: This may arise from a read error, as a much more abundant clone is one base away. The chain has TRBV19 and TRBJ1-2; 8 bases map to TRBD1. The CDR3 is 15 residues long. CDR1 and CDR2 (germline): LNHDA, SQIVND (reference sequence). The CDR3 nucleotides are TGTGCCAGTAGTATAGAGCCGGGGACAGGCTATGGCCACACCTTC. Amino acids: CASSIEPGTGYGHTF.

As regards this clonotype: A much larger clone differs from this one at a single base, so this may be a read error. The chain joins TRBV7-9 to TRBJ2-7; D call uncertain. From germline, CDR1 is SEHNR and CDR2 FQNEAQ (reference sequence). V lost 2 bases and J 1 base, leaving 12 bases between the germline ends. This CDR3 is built from 15 residues. Written as DNA, the CDR3 is TGTGCCAGCAGCTTACTGCCGGCTCTATCCTACGAGCAGTACTTC. It translates to CASSLLPALSYEQYF.

This clonotype was seen ten or more times. The chain joins TRBV6-5 to TRBJ2-2; D unclear. The germline V gene has CDR1 MNHEY and CDR2 SVGAGI. The CDR3 covers 15 residues. The V and J ends lost 0 bases and 3 bases respectively, with 8 bases between them. CDR3 residues: CASSYSIRYTGELFF. As DNA, the CDR3 is TGTGCCAGCAGTTACTCGATCCGCTACACCGGGGAGCTGTTTTTT.

In its sample, this clonotype was seen many times. This chain connects TRBV10-3 to TRBJ1-3; a weak D match, TRBD1 (6 bases). The V and J ends lost 5 bases and 2 bases respectively, with 13 bases between them. The CDR3 totals 15 residues. Looked up from germline, CDR1 is ENHRY and CDR2 is SYGVKD. Here the CDR3 DNA reads TGTGCCATCAGTATGACACAGGGCGCTGGAAACACCATATATTTT. Amino acids: CAISMTQGAGNTIYF.

In its sample, this clonotype was seen many times. DNA of the CDR3: TGTGCCAGCAGCCACTCTTTACAGGGGAACTATGGCTACACCTTC. Translation gives CASSHSLQGNYGYTF. V is TRBV3-1 and J is TRBJ1-2, with TRBD1 matching 7 bases. The CDR3 is made up of 15 amino acids. V lost 3 bases, J lost 2 bases, and 6 bases stayed unmatched. Germline loops: CDR1 LGHDT, CDR2 YNNKEL (reference sequence). Full variable domain (remainder filled in from reference TRBV3-1 and TRBJ1-2): DTAVSQTPKYLVTQMGNDKSIKCEQNLGHDTMYWYKQDSKKFLKIMFSYNNKELIINETVPNRFSPKSPDKAHLNLHINSLELGDSAVYFCASSHSLQGNYGYTFGSGTRLTVV.

This clonotype was recorded many times. The chain recombines TRBV5-8 with TRBJ2-7, with 10 bases lining up with TRBD2. V shed 1 base and J 6 bases; nucleotides not matched to a gene: 7. Germline V gives CDR1 SGHTS, CDR2 YDEGEE. The CDR3 covers 15 residues. The CDR3 DNA reads as TGTGCCAGCAGCTTGATTAAAGCGGGGGGGCGCGAGCAGTACTTC. Encoded protein: CASSLIKAGGREQYF. The full variable domain, its missing parts supplied by reference TRBV5-8 and TRBJ2-7, is EAGVTQSPTHLIKTRGQQATLRCSPISGHTSVYWYQQALGLGLQFLLWYDEGEERNRGNFPPRFSGRQFPNYSSELNVNALELEDSALYLCASSLIKAGGREQYFGPGTRLTVT.

This clonotype was counted many times. The chain joins TRBV29-1 to TRBJ1-1; D is uncertain. The V gene's germline CDR1 is SQVTM and CDR2 ANQGSEA. V gave up 5 bases and J gave up 1 base, with 11 bases separating them. CDR3 length equals 13 residues. CDR3 nucleotide sequence: TGCAGCGTTCTATGGTACGGGAACACTGAAGCTTTCTTT. It is translated as CSVLWYGNTEAFF.

In nucleotides, the CDR3 is TGCAGCGTTGAGGGACTAGCGGGGGGTATCTCCTACGAGCAGTACTTC. Encoded protein: CSVEGLAGGISYEQYF. The chain joins TRBV29-1 to TRBJ2-7; 15 bases agree with TRBD2. J gave up 0 bases and V 3 bases, and 3 bases lay outside the gene matches. The length of the CDR3 is 16 residues. Germline CDR1 and CDR2: SQVTM and ANQGSEA.

A note on this clonotype: This may be a read error, as it is one base from a much larger clone. The chain links TRBV5-1 to TRBJ1-1, with a tentative D call TRBD1 (5 bases). CDR1 is SGHRS and CDR2 is YFSETQ in the germline V gene. The CDR3 is 14 residues long. The V end lost 4 bases, the J end lost 3 bases, and 13 bases lay between the germline ends. The CDR3 here is CASSRLGADTEAFF. The CDR3 DNA follows: TGCGCCAGCAGCCGTCTCGGGGCGGACACTGAAGCTTTCTTT.

This clonotype has a handful of counts. The V gene is TRBV6-5, the J gene TRBJ2-3, with D possibly being TRBD2 (6 bases). Trimming cost V 2 bases and J 2 bases, with 14 bases left between them. Germline CDR1 is MNHEY and CDR2 is SVGAGI. The CDR3 runs to 16 residues. CDR3 DNA: TGTGCCAGCAGTTACGAAGGCGGGACTTACACAGATACGCAGTATTTT. Residues: CASSYEGGTYTDTQYF.

This clonotype appeared many times. The chain couples TRBV2 to TRBJ2-2, with D hard to call. The CDR3 loop spans 12 amino acids. Looked up from germline, CDR1 is SNHLY and CDR2 is FYNNEI. The germline V and J ends were trimmed by 7 bases and 4 bases, with 7 bases remaining between them. CDR3 sequence reads: CASTLGTGELFF. The CDR3 DNA reads as TGTGCCAGCACCTTGGGCACCGGGGAGCTGTTTTTT.

This clonotype turned up a few times. The chain uses TRBV5-4 and TRBJ1-1; 10 bases match TRBD1. Trimming removed 1 base from V and 1 base from J; junction bases left unmatched: 7. Looked up from germline, CDR1 is SGHNT and CDR2 is YYREEE (reference sequence). The length of the CDR3 is 17 residues. The CDR3 loop reads CASSLYGQGGRNTEAFF. Written as DNA, the CDR3 is TGTGCCAGCAGCTTGTACGGACAGGGGGGTAGGAACACTGAAGCTTTCTTT.

The chain couples TRBV7-9 to TRBJ1-2; 7 bases are shared with TRBD1. With V trimmed by 7 bases and J by 4 bases, 18 bases remained unmatched. The CDR3 sequence is 17 residues long. The germline V gene encodes CDR1 SEHNR and CDR2 FQNEAQ (reference sequence). For the CDR3, the DNA is TGTGCCAGCACCCGAGGGGGGGTTGGACAGGAGGTCTATGGCTACACCTTC. Its translation is CASTRGGVGQEVYGYTF.

This clonotype was seen ten or more times. This chain connects TRBV3-1 to TRBJ2-7; 8 bases line up with TRBD1. Unmatched junction bases numbered 3, after V lost 6 bases and J lost 2 bases. CDR3 length: 13 amino acids. CDR1 and CDR2 (germline): LGHDT, YNNKEL (reference sequence). Written as DNA, the CDR3 is TGTGCCAGCAGAGGACAGGGTCCCTACGAGCAGTACTTC. It codes for CASRGQGPYEQYF.

In the case of this clonotype: This may stem from a read error, because a much larger clone lies one nucleotide away. This chain joins TRBV4-1 and TRBJ1-3; D is unresolved. Trimming took 1 base from V and 0 from J, leaving 10 bases between them. The length of the CDR3 is 16 residues. CDR1 and CDR2 (germline): MGHRA, YSYEKL. CDR3 sequence: CASSQGRGNSGNTIYF. The CDR3 coding sequence is TGCGCCAGCAGCCAAGGACGAGGCAACTCTGGAAACACCATATATTTT.

The sample holds a few counts of this clonotype. The chain combines TRBV27 with TRBJ2-7, with D maybe TRBD1 (5 bases). The V gene's germline CDR1 is MNHEY and CDR2 SMNVEV (reference sequence). The CDR3 extends over 13 amino acids. The ends were cut back, 0 bases at V and 6 bases at J, with 9 bases in the middle. The CDR3 sequence is CASSLSQGSEQYF. CDR3 nucleotide sequence: TGTGCCAGCAGTTTATCCCAGGGATCCGAGCAGTACTTC.

This clonotype was observed a few times. This chain uses TRBV15 with TRBJ2-3; 9 bases are shared with TRBD2. Germline lookup yields CDR1 LNHNV and CDR2 YYDKDF (reference sequence). The CDR3 runs to 17 residues. Trimming at V came to 5 bases and at J to 3 bases, leaving 12 bases not matched to a gene. The chain's CDR3 is CATSGGGAFGRTDTQYF. The DNA of the CDR3 is TGTGCCACCAGCGGCGGGGGGGCTTTTGGGAGGACAGATACGCAGTATTTT.

In this sample, this clonotype turned up many times. The chain employs TRBV11-3 and TRBJ2-7; 9 nucleotides line up with TRBD2. Germline values: CDR1 SGHNT, CDR2 YENEEA. This CDR3 has 12 residues. With 8 bases clipped from V and 6 bases from J, the junction kept 5 bases outside the gene matches. CDR3 loop: CASGAGGAEQYF. The CDR3 DNA follows: TGTGCCAGCGGAGCGGGGGGCGCCGAGCAGTACTTC. Combining the CDR3 with reference TRBV11-3 and TRBJ2-7 gives the whole variable domain EAGVVQSPRYKIIEKKQPVAFWCNPISGHNTLYWYLQNLGQGPELLIRYENEEAVDDSQLPKDRFSAERLKGVDSTLKIQPAELGDSAVYLCASGAGGAEQYFGPGTRLTVT.

The chain combines TRBV30 with TRBJ1-5, with D perhaps TRBD1 (5 bases). The V and J ends lost 3 bases and 6 bases respectively, with 15 bases between them. The CDR3 totals 14 residues. Germline CDR1 reads GTSNPN; CDR2 reads SVGIG (reference sequence). CDR3 loop: CAWSRDSRGQPQHF. The CDR3 region has the DNA TGTGCCTGGAGCAGAGACAGCCGAGGTCAGCCCCAGCATTTT. Full variable domain (outside the CDR3, taken from reference TRBV30 and TRBJ1-5): SQTIHQWPATLVQPVGSPLSLECTVEGTSNPNLYWYRQAAGRGLQLLFYSVGIGQISSEVPQNLSASRPQDRQFILSSKKLLLSDSGFYLCAWSRDSRGQPQHFGDGTRLSIL.